This T cell receptor (beta chain) was documented in a study of early T cells in non-severe SARS-CoV-2 infection. Study at large: Sequencing targeted bulk RNA from unsorted whole blood, leaving chains unpaired.

The TCR library protocol attached unique molecular identifiers to the individual cDNA molecules. Via MiXCR, TCRdb re-called the 5' RACE reads, giving one row per CDR3 protein. Of 30,000 to 45,000 distinct CDR3 sequences detected, less than 6% appear once; the ten largest clones hold 3.5% to 4.5%. This clonotype has at least ten counts. What it binds is not known. This CDR3 contains 14 residues. Germline V gene data show CDR1 as SGHKS and CDR2 as YYEKEE (reference sequence). Unmatched junction bases numbered 3, after V lost 4 bases and J lost 2 bases. Study-wide points: The matching step, a VDJdb search, favored anti-spike CD8 responses and missed private and CD4 specificities.

The starting material was whole blood, obtained at baseline. This sequence joins TRBV5-5 and TRBJ1-3; 7 nucleotides agree with TRBD1. The sequence was obtained from an adult who was a healthcare worker with PCR-confirmed SARS-CoV-2 infection or an uninfected control (not recorded which). CDR3: CASSRQGPGNTIYF. The DNA for the CDR3 is TGTGCCAGCAGCCGACAGGGACCTGGAAACACCATATATTTT.